These 22 T cell receptor beta chains were sequenced from one sample in a study of blood T cell repertoires in COVID-19 (dated by TCRdb to the early 2020s). Library generation was performed with the immunoSEQ multiplex PCR assay. Held by TCRdb, this immuneACCESS table contains in-frame sequences only and omits some clones. Under half of the omission traces to an unresolved V gene where checked; the cause of the rest is unknown. This sample comprises fewer than 150,000 clones, approximately 85% of them detected only once. The top ten clonotypes cover 2.5% to 3% of the sample. What was sequenced was peripheral blood. All receptors derive from a man in his fifties or sixties with acute or convalescent COVID-19.

The rearrangement uses TRBV4-1 and TRBJ1-2; 11 bases match TRBD1. This CDR3 contains 17 residues. J lost 4 bases, V lost 3 bases, and 10 bases had no gene match. CDR1 MGHRA and CDR2 YSYEKL come from the germline V gene. The CDR3 spells CASSHRTGGSEGYGYTF. CDR3 DNA sequence: TGCGCCAGCAGCCATCGGACAGGGGGCTCGGAGGGCTATGGCTACACCTTC.

J is TRBJ2-7 and V is TRBV2; TRBD2 agrees at 7 bases. The CDR3 sequence is 14 residues long. Per the germline V gene, CDR1 is SNHLY and CDR2 is FYNNEI. With V trimmed by 3 bases and J by 3 bases, 5 bases remained unmatched. The CDR3 region is CASSDWGGSYEQYF. DNA for the CDR3: TGTGCCAGCAGTGATTGGGGCGGGAGCTACGAGCAGTACTTC. The whole variable domain, filled in from reference TRBV2 and TRBJ2-7, reads EPEVTQTPSHQVTQMGQEVILRCVPISNHLYFYWYRQILGQKVEFLVSFYNNEISEKSEIFDDQFSVERPDGSNFTLKIRSTKLEDSAMYFCASSDWGGSYEQYFGPGTRLTVT.

V and J are TRBV5-6 and TRBJ2-3; TRBD1 is a possible D gene (7 bases). The CDR3 loop spans 15 amino acids. V shed 1 base and J shed 5 bases, with 14 bases lying between them. Germline CDR1 is SGHDT and CDR2 is YYEEEE. CDR3 amino acids: CASSLSEGARDTQYF. Written as DNA, the CDR3 is TGTGCCAGCAGCTTGTCGGAGGGGGCCAGAGATACGCAGTATTTT.

This clone was recorded once. V gene TRBV6-1 combines with J gene TRBJ1-2; D might be TRBD1 (6 bases). V was clipped by 3 bases and J by 7 bases, with 12 bases between them. CDR1 and CDR2 from the germline V gene are MNHNS and SASEGT. The CDR3 is made up of 13 amino acids. The CDR3 loop is CASSEQQGRGYTF. The CDR3 DNA reads as TGTGCCAGCAGTGAGCAACAGGGTCGTGGCTACACCTTC.

The chain employs TRBV7-9 and TRBJ2-3, with 7 bases that match TRBD2. With 2 bases clipped from V and 4 bases from J, the junction kept 6 bases outside the gene matches. The CDR3 has 15 amino acids. The V gene's germline CDR1 is SEHNR and CDR2 FQNEAQ (reference sequence). The CDR3 DNA follows: TGTGCCAGCAGCTTACGTGGCGGGAGCGCAGATACGCAGTATTTT. Translating gives CASSLRGGSADTQYF.

The J gene is TRBJ2-1, the V gene TRBV5-1; 7 bases are a match to TRBD2. This CDR3 contains 16 residues. The J segment lost 6 bases and the V segment lost 0 bases, leaving 9 bases of the junction unmatched. Germline V CDR1 and CDR2: SGHRS, YFSETQ. CDR3 nucleotide sequence: TGCGCCAGCAGCTTGGCCTCGGGACTAAGCCCCAATGAGCAGTTCTTC. This translates into CASSLASGLSPNEQFF. Full variable domain (rest looked up from reference TRBV5-1 and TRBJ2-1): KAGVTQTPRYLIKTRGQQVTLSCSPISGHRSVSWYQQTPGQGLQFLFEYFSETQRNKGNFPGRFSGRQFSNSRSEMNVSTLELGDSALYLCASSLASGLSPNEQFFGPGTRLTVL.

The chain uses TRBV3-1 (or the pseudogene TRBV3-2) and TRBJ2-1, with D hard to call. The CDR3 consists of 12 residues. Germline V gene lookup returns CDR1 LGHDT and CDR2 YNNKEL (reference sequence). Trimming removed 3 bases at V and 3 bases at J, with 3 bases between. The CDR3 loop is CASSQYYNEQFF. The DNA of the CDR3 is TGTGCCAGCAGCCAGTACTACAATGAGCAGTTCTTC.

V gene TRBV10-1 combines with J gene TRBJ2-4, with D perhaps TRBD2 (5 bases). The CDR3 sequence is 14 residues long. The V and J ends lost 1 base and 7 bases respectively, with 11 bases between them. Looked up from germline, CDR1 is WNHNN and CDR2 is SYGVQD (reference sequence). The CDR3 DNA reads as TGCGCCAGCAGTGAGTTAGCAGAGGGCAACATTCAGTACTTC. Translation: CASSELAEGNIQYF.

The chain employs TRBV21-1 and TRBJ2-7; the table's D call, TRBD2, has no DNA check behind it. TRBV21-1 corresponds to a pseudogene. This CDR3 region has 13 residues. CDR3 DNA sequence: TGTGCCAGCAGCAAGGGGCTAGCGAGCGAGCAGTACTTC. It is translated as CASSKGLASEQYF.

The chain combines TRBV7-3 with TRBJ2-3, with 7 bases lining up with TRBD2. Germline lookup yields CDR1 SGHTA and CDR2 FQGTGA. The V gene end was trimmed by 3 bases and the J gene end by 2 bases; junction bases not matched to a gene: 5. The CDR3 runs to 15 residues. The CDR3: CASSFGGGYTDTQYF. The CDR3 DNA follows: TGTGCCAGCAGCTTCGGCGGGGGATACACAGATACGCAGTATTTT.

The V call is TRBV2, the J call TRBJ2-7; D remains ambiguous. The length of the CDR3 is 12 residues. CDR1 is SNHLY and CDR2 is FYNNEI in the germline V gene. V lost 3 bases and J 3 bases, leaving 6 bases between the germline ends. For the CDR3, the DNA is TGTGCCAGCAGTGACGGTATCTACGAGCAGTACTTC. As protein: CASSDGIYEQYF.

The V call is TRBV2, the J call TRBJ2-7, with 8 nucleotides matching TRBD2. J gave up 3 bases and V 7 bases, and 8 bases lay outside the gene matches. The CDR3 runs to 14 residues. Per the germline V gene, CDR1 is SNHLY and CDR2 is FYNNEI. This chain's CDR3 is CASKVTSVYYEQYF. The DNA of the CDR3 is TGTGCCAGCAAAGTGACTAGCGTTTACTACGAGCAGTACTTC.

This rearrangement joins TRBV10-3 to TRBJ2-5, with TRBD2 as a possible D gene (5 bases). V was cut by 4 bases and J by 5 bases, with 14 bases left in between. CDR1 is ENHRY, CDR2 SYGVKD, per germline. The CDR3 contains 14 residues. The CDR3 protein is CAISASGGGETQYF. The DNA for the CDR3 is TGTGCCATCAGTGCCAGCGGCGGTGGGGAGACCCAGTACTTC.

The V and J genes are TRBV9 and TRBJ2-7; D ambiguous. Per the germline V gene, CDR1 is SGDLS and CDR2 is YYNGEE. Trimming removed 0 bases from V and 3 bases from J, with 10 bases in between. This CDR3 contains 14 residues. The CDR3 coding sequence is TGTGCCAGCAGCGTAGAGCCCGAGATCTACGAGCAGTACTTC. Protein sequence: CASSVEPEIYEQYF.

This chain links TRBV7-8 with TRBJ2-7; 11 nucleotides agree with TRBD1. V shed 5 bases and J 2 bases; nucleotides not matched to a gene: 8. The germline V gene has CDR1 SGHVS and CDR2 FQNEAQ. The CDR3 loop spans 16 amino acids. As DNA, the CDR3 is TGTGCCAGCAGCAATCGGCCGGGACAGGGGGCCTACGAGCAGTACTTC. Residues: CASSNRPGQGAYEQYF.

This clone was recorded a few times. This chain links TRBV10-1 with TRBJ2-2; D remains ambiguous. Trimming cost V 3 bases and J 5 bases, with 10 bases left between them. Germline V gene sequence: CDR1 WNHNN, CDR2 SYGVQD (reference sequence). CDR3 size: 14 residues. The CDR3 DNA is TGCGCCAGCAGTGACAGGTGGCCGACCGGGGAGCTGTTTTTT. Its translation: CASSDRWPTGELFF.

V gene TRBV7-3 combines with J gene TRBJ2-4; 7 nucleotides align to TRBD1. With 2 bases clipped from V and 8 bases from J, the junction kept 0 bases outside the gene matches. The CDR3 totals 12 residues. Germline CDR1 SGHTA, CDR2 FQGTGA. Here the CDR3 reads CASSLQGDIQYF. As DNA, the CDR3 is TGTGCCAGCAGCTTACAGGGGGACATTCAGTACTTC.

The rearrangement uses TRBV6-1 and TRBJ1-5, with TRBD1 matching 8 bases. V lost 1 base to trimming and J lost 7 bases; unmatched junction nucleotides: 9. The CDR3 is made up of 16 amino acids. Looked up from germline, CDR1 is MNHNS and CDR2 is SASEGT. The CDR3 loop is CASSEGWTGNGQPQHF. CDR3 nucleotide sequence: TGTGCCAGCAGTGAAGGGTGGACAGGGAACGGACAGCCCCAGCATTTT.

This clone has just one count. CDR3 coding DNA: TGTGCCAGCAGCCCCGGTTTCGGCTATGGCTACACCTTC. It yields the protein CASSPGFGYGYTF. V is TRBV3-1 (or the pseudogene TRBV3-2) and J is TRBJ1-2; unclear D gene. V shed 4 bases and J shed 4 bases, with 10 bases lying between them. The CDR3 extends over 13 amino acids. The germline V gene has CDR1 LGHDT and CDR2 YNNKEL (reference sequence).

J is TRBJ1-2 and V is TRBV11-2, with 10 bases matching TRBD1. This CDR3 comprises 13 residues. V trimming: 3 bases; J trimming: 8 bases; junction bases outside the gene matches: 3. Germline values: CDR1 SGHAT, CDR2 FQNNGV. The CDR3 here is CASSFRDRGGYTF. The CDR3 DNA sequence: TGTGCCAGCAGCTTCCGGGACAGGGGAGGCTACACCTTC. The full variable domain, its missing parts supplied by reference TRBV11-2 and TRBJ1-2, is EAGVAQSPRYKIIEKRQSVAFWCNPISGHATLYWYQQILGQGPKLLIQFQNNGVVDDSQLPKDRFSAERLKGVDSTLKIQPAKLEDSAVYLCASSFRDRGGYTFGSGTRLTVV.

The rearrangement joins TRBV6-5 to TRBJ1-2, with D tentatively TRBD1 (5 bases). Germline V gives CDR1 MNHEY, CDR2 SVGAGI. The CDR3 contains 15 residues. Trimming pared 0 bases from V and 8 bases from J, leaving 16 bases between. CDR3 nucleotide sequence: TGTGCCAGCAGTTACTCTAGCGGGGCAGGCAGGGGCTACACCTTC. This codes for CASSYSSGAGRGYTF.

The J gene is TRBJ2-7, the V gene TRBV5-1; D perhaps matches TRBD2 (6 bases). V lost 0 bases, J lost 2 bases, and 15 bases lay in between. The CDR3 contains 16 residues. Germline V gene lookup returns CDR1 SGHRS and CDR2 YFSETQ. CDR3 sequence: CASSLGDSSFTYEQYF. CDR3 nucleotides: TGCGCCAGCAGCTTGGGGGACTCCTCCTTTACCTACGAGCAGTACTTC.